The entry below describes one TCR beta chain. Its antigen is not known. The study ran its PCR with 60 Vbeta and 13 Jbeta primers. Per the original methods: Roughly 10 million shared chains were among the roughly 80 million unique TCR beta chains that a later analysis counted. TCRdb keeps only in-frame clones here, not all; method: immunoSEQ multiplex PCR. D and trimming were read from the DNA, whereas the V and J calls and clone size are those reported in that table. The sample has about 130,000 clones; roughly 75% are singletons. This entry is derived from a study of cytomegalovirus exposure and HLA in healthy donors. The CDR3 runs to 15 residues. J lost 3 bases, V lost 0 bases, and 4 bases had no gene match. In germline, CDR1 is LGHNA, CDR2 YNFKEQ. Overall study findings and caveats: A missense DCLRE1C variant was associated with V- and J-gene trimming of TCR beta chains in a later analysis, and an independent cohort replicated the association. Across HLA loci, a later analysis found differing TCR association rates, with DRB1 most and HLA-C fewest.

The donors, nominally healthy at sampling, likely had unrecorded immune exposures. The rearrangement joins TRBV4-2 to TRBJ2-7; TRBD1 aligns across 8 bases. Sequenced sample: PBMCs. The source is a woman aged 45-65 years in good health and CMV-seronegative. The CDR3 loop is CASSQDTGGFYEQYF. In DNA, the CDR3 is TGTGCCAGCAGCCAAGATACAGGGGGGTTCTACGAGCAGTACTTC.